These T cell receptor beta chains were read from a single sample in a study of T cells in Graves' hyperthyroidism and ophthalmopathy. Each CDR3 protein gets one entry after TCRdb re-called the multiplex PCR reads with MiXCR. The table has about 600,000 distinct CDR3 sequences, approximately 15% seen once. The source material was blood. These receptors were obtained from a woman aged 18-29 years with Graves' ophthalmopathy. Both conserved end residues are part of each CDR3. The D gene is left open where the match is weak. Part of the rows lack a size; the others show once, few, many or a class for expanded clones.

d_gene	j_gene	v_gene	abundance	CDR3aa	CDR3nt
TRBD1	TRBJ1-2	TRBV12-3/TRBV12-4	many	CASGPVTGGHYGYTF	TGTGCCAGCGGACCCGTTACAGGGGGCCACTATGGCTACACCTTC
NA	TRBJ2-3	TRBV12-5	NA	CASGLDYTDTQYF	TGTGCTAGTGGTTTGGACTACACAGATACGCAGTATTTT
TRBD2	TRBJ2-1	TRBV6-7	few	CASSLHIGTGDGLAGVESYNEQFF	TGTGCCAGCAGTCTACATATCGGGACAGGAGACGGACTAGCGGGAGTGGAGTCCTACAATGAGCAGTTCTTC
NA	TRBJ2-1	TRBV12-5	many	CASGLVVSSYNEQFF	TGTGCTAGTGGTTTGGTTGTGAGCTCCTACAATGAGCAGTTCTTC
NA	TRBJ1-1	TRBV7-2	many	CASSRGGWGTEAFF	TGTGCCAGCAGTAGAGGGGGTTGGGGAACTGAAGCTTTCTTT
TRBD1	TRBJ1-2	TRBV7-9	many	CASSSPTGANYGYTF	TGTGCCAGCAGCTCCCCGACAGGGGCAAACTATGGCTACACCTTC
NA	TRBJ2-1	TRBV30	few	CAWNIRDSQFF	TGTGCCTGGAATATCCGGGACTCCCAGTTCTTC
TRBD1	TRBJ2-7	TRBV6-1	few	CASSDTGGPSYEQYF	TGTGCCAGCAGCGATACAGGGGGCCCTTCCTACGAGCAGTACTTC
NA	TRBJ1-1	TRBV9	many	CASSVSPQGMNTEAFF	TGTGCCAGCAGCGTATCCCCGCAGGGTATGAACACTGAAGCTTTCTTT
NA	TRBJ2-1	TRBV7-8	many	CASSPQRVPYNEQFF	TGTGCCAGCAGCCCTCAGCGGGTGCCTTACAATGAGCAGTTCTTC
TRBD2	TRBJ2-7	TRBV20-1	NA	CSALPSTAGVSYEQYF	TGCAGTGCTCTCCCCTCTACAGCGGGAGTATCCTACGAGCAGTACTTC
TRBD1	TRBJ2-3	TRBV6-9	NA	CASSYLQPGQGNILSDTQYF	TGTGCCAGCAGTTACCTCCAACCGGGACAGGGGAATATCTTATCGGATACGCAGTATTTT
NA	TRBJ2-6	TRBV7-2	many	CASSVAGPGVGGANVLTF	TGTGCCAGCAGCGTGGCGGGGCCCGGGGTTGGTGGGGCCAACGTCCTGACTTTC
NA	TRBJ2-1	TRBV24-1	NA	CATSDFGGNEQFF	TGTGCCACCAGTGATTTTGGGGGCAATGAGCAGTTCTTC
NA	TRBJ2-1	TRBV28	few	CASMGGLNEQFF	TGTGCCAGCATGGGGGGTTTGAATGAGCAGTTCTTC
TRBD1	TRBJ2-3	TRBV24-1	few	CATRGQGSDTQYF	TGTGCCACCAGGGGACAGGGGTCAGATACGCAGTATTTT
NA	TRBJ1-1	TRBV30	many	CAYRDAGPEAFF	TGTGCCTATAGAGATGCAGGCCCTGAAGCTTTCTTT
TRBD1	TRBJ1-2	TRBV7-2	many	CASSLEYRGTYGYTF	TGTGCCAGCAGCTTAGAATACAGGGGGACGTATGGCTACACCTTC
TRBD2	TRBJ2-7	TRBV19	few	CASSGQEPSGRARRSEQYF	TGTGCCAGTAGTGGTCAGGAGCCTAGCGGGAGGGCCAGACGAAGCGAGCAGTACTTC
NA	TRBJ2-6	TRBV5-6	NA	CASSFGTGANVLTF	TGTGCCAGCAGCTTCGGTACTGGGGCCAACGTCCTGACTTTC
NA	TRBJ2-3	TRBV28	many	CASSLRQKTDTQYF	TGTGCCAGCAGTTTAAGACAGAAGACAGATACGCAGTATTTT
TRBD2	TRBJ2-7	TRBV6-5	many	CASSYSAGGAYEQYF	TGTGCCAGCAGTTACTCGGCGGGAGGTGCCTACGAGCAGTACTTC
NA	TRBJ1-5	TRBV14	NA	CASSQGQGTSNQPQHF	TGTGCCAGCAGCCAAGGGCAAGGTACTAGCAATCAGCCCCAGCATTTT
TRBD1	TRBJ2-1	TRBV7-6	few	CASSLAGTGPDNEQFF	TGTGCCAGCAGCCTAGCCGGGACAGGGCCGGACAATGAGCAGTTCTTC
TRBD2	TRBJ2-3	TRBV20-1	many	CSSGRATDTQYF	TGCAGTAGCGGGAGGGCCACAGATACGCAGTATTTT
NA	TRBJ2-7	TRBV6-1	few	CASSERKFISYEQYF	TGTGCCAGCAGTGAACGGAAGTTTATTTCCTACGAGCAGTACTTC
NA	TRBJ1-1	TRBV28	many	CASSLPQMNTEAFF	TGTGCCAGCAGTTTACCCCAGATGAACACTGAAGCTTTCTTT
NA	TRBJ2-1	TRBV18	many	CASSPPGPYNEQFF	TGTGCCAGCAGCCCCCCAGGGCCCTACAATGAGCAGTTCTTC
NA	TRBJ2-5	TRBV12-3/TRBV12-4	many	CASSLGSRVGETQYF	TGTGCCAGCAGTCTAGGTTCCAGGGTGGGGGAGACCCAGTACTTC
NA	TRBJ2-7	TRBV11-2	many	CASSLVGGLRIYEQYF	TGTGCCAGCAGCTTAGTTGGGGGGCTTAGGATCTACGAGCAGTACTTC
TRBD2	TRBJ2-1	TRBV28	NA	CASWGGLAGNNEQFF	TGTGCCAGCTGGGGGGGACTAGCGGGAAACAATGAGCAGTTCTTC
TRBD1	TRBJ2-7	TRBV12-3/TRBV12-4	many	CASSPAGTGNYEQYF	TGTGCCAGCAGTCCAGCCGGGACAGGAAACTACGAGCAGTACTTC
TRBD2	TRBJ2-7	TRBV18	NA	CASSPSIAGMIYEQYF	TGTGCCAGCTCACCAAGTATAGCGGGGATGATCTACGAGCAGTACTTC
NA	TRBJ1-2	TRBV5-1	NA	CASSAQGYGYTF	TGCGCCAGCAGCGCCCAGGGATACGGCTACACCTTC
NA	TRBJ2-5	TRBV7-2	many	CASSLGFREETQYF	TGTGCCAGCAGCTTAGGGTTTAGAGAAGAGACCCAGTACTTC
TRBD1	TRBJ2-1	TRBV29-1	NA	CSAPIVRDRDNNEQFF	TGCAGCGCACCGATCGTCCGGGACAGGGACAACAATGAGCAGTTCTTC
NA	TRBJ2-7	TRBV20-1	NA	CSARELQGDYNEQYF	TGCAGTGCTAGAGAGCTGCAGGGGGACTACAACGAGCAGTACTTC
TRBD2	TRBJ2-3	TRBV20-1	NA	CSARDYRLAGHTDTQYF	TGCAGTGCTAGAGATTATCGACTAGCGGGACACACAGATACGCAGTATTTT
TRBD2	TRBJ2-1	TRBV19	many	CASSTGGLAGVREQFF	TGTGCCAGTAGTACGGGGGGACTAGCGGGAGTACGGGAGCAGTTCTTC
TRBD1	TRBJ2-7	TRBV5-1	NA	CASSTGTGGDEQYF	TGCGCCAGCAGCACCGGGACAGGGGGTGACGAGCAGTACTTC
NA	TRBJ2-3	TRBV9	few	CASSPQGYGTDTQYF	TGTGCCAGCAGCCCACAGGGTTATGGCACAGATACGCAGTATTTT
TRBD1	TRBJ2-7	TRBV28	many	CATRTGFTYEQYF	TGTGCCACCAGGACAGGGTTCACCTACGAGCAGTACTTC
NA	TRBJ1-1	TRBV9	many	CASSVVMHGAEAFF	TGTGCCAGCAGCGTAGTTATGCATGGAGCTGAAGCTTTCTTT
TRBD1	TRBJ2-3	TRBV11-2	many	CASSPGTASDTQYF	TGTGCCAGCAGCCCAGGGACAGCCTCAGATACGCAGTATTTT
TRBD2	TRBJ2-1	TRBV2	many	CASTPSSGVYNEQFF	TGTGCCAGCACCCCTTCTAGCGGGGTCTACAATGAGCAGTTCTTC
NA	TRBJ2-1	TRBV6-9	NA	CASSIDGAAGNEQFF	TGTGCCAGCAGTATCGACGGGGCTGCGGGGAATGAGCAGTTCTTC
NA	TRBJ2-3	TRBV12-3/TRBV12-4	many	CASSFQGGGVTQYF	TGTGCCAGCAGTTTCCAAGGAGGCGGGGTGACGCAGTATTTT
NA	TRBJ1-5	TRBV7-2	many	CASSLVGMDYQPQHF	TGTGCCAGCAGCTTAGTGGGGATGGACTATCAGCCCCAGCATTTT
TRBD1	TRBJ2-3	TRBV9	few	CASSSLPYRGLPYTDTQYF	TGTGCCAGCAGCTCCCTACCCTACAGGGGGCTCCCTTACACAGATACGCAGTATTTT
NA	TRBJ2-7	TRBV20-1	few	CSAREEYYSYEQYF	TGCAGTGCTAGAGAGGAATACTACTCCTACGAGCAGTACTTC